Sequencing of this T cell receptor beta chain was carried out in a study of T cell clones after liver transplantation. Profiling relied on immunoSEQ multiplex PCR, and the TCRdb table lists in-frame clones only, not all of them. The sample shows some 80,000 clones, around four fifths of them seen only once. Only a few counts were recorded for this clone. V was shortened by 3 bases and J by 0 bases, with 15 bases between the two germline ends. Germline V gives CDR1 MDHEN, CDR2 SYDVKM. The CDR3 is 17 amino acids. The TCR was taken from a human patient who received a liver transplant. These T cells may partly come from the graft donor. The rearrangement links TRBV28 to TRBJ2-4; no reliable D call. Sequencing used CD4+ T cells from blood, obtained 48 months after liver transplant. The CDR3: CASSFLDKTIAKNIQYF. The DNA of the CDR3 is TGTGCCAGCAGTTTCCTCGACAAGACAATAGCCAAAAACATTCAGTACTTC.